One TCR beta chain is described in this entry. Its antigen is unknown. TCRdb re-derived calls from the reads in MiXCR, one entry per CDR3 protein. The sample has a few hundred thousand distinct CDR3 sequences; roughly a sixth are singletons. The record originates from a study of T cell repertoires in cytomegalovirus infection. Study summary: Indications of both CMV infection and matching HLA type were provided by public TCR beta signatures. Study observations and caveats: Carriage of CMV together with the relevant HLA was identifiable through cumulative public TCR beta family frequency. HLA-C-restricted, CMV-specific TCR beta clonotypes were dominant ex vivo.

V trimming: 6 bases; J trimming: 3 bases; junction bases outside the gene matches: 7. Germline V gene data show CDR1 as DFQATT and CDR2 as SNEGSKA (reference sequence). The CDR3 has 14 residues. Sequencing was performed on PBMCs. This TCR was recovered from a human donor in good health (CMV status not recorded). Some clones in this sample may be carry-over from other donors' samples. The chain combines TRBV20-1 with TRBJ1-3; 8 nucleotides agree with TRBD1. The CDR3 spells CSASDRGLGNTIYF. The CDR3, as DNA: TGCAGTGCCTCCGACAGGGGACTTGGAAACACCATATATTTT.